Only one count was recorded for the clone carrying this T cell receptor (beta chain). The CDR3 regions of TCR beta were amplified from RNA transcripts. Primed by the HTBI set, a first-round RT-PCR was run on the TCR CDR3. TCRdb reprocessed the multiplex PCR reads with MiXCR, giving one entry per CDR3 protein. The sample has 550,000 to 650,000 distinct CDR3 sequences; roughly 15% are singletons. V gave up 6 bases and J gave up 7 bases; unmatched junction bases: 11. Looked up from germline, CDR1 is DFQATT and CDR2 is SNEGSKA (reference sequence). The CDR3 runs 16 residues. The sample is drawn from a study of T cells in Graves' hyperthyroidism and ophthalmopathy.

The TCR was taken from a woman aged 35 to 49 with Graves' hyperthyroidism. Sequenced sample: blood. This chain links TRBV20-1 with TRBJ2-1, with TRBD2 identical over 14 bases. CDR3 in DNA: TGCAGTGCCTCGACTAGCGGGAGGGCCTGGGGAAATGAGCAGTTCTTC. It is translated as CSASTSGRAWGNEQFF.